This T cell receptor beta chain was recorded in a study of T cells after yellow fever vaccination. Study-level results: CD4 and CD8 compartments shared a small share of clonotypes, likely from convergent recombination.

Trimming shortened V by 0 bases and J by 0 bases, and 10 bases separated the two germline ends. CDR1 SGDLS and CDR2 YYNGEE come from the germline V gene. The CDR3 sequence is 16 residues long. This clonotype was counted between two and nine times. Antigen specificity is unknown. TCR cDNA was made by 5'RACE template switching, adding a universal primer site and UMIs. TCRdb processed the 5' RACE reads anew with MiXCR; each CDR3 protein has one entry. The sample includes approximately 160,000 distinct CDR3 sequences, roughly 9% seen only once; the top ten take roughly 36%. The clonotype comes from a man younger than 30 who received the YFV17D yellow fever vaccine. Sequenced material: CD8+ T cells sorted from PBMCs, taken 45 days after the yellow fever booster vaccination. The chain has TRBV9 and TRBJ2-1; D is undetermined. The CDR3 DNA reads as TGTGCCAGCAGCGTAGGTAGGGTTAGCTCCTACAATGAGCAGTTCTTC. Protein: CASSVGRVSSYNEQFF. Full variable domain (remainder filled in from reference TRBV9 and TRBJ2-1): DSGVTQTPKHLITATGQRVTLRCSPRSGDLSVYWYQQSLDQGLQFLIQYYNGEERAKGNILERFSAQQFPDLHSELNLSSLELGDSALYFCASSVGRVSSYNEQFFGPGTRLTVL.